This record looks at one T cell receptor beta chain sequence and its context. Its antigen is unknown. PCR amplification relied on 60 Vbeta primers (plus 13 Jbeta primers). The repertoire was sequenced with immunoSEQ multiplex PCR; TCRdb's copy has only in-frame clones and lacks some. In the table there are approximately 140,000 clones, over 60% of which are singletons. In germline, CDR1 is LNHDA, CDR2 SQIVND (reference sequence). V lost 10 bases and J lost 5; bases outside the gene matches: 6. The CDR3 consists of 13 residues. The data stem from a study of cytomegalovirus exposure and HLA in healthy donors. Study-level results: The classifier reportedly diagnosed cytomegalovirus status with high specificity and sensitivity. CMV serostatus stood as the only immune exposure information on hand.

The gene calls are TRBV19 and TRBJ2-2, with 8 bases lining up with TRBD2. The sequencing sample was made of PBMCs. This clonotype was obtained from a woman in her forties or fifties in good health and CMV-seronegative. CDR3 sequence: CATHSGVTGELFF. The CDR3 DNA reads TGTGCCACCCATAGCGGGGTTACCGGGGAGCTGTTTTTT.